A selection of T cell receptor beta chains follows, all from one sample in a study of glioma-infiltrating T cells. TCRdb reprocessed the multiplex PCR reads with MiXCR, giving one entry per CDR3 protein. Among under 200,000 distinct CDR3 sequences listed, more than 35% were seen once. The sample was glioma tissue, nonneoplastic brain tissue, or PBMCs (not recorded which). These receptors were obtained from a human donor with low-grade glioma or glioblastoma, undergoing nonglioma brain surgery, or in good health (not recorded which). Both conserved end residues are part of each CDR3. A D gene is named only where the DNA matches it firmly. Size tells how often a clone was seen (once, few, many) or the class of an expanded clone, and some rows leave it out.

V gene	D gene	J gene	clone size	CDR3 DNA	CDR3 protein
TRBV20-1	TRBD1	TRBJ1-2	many	TGCAGTGCTCCAAAAACCCAGACAGGGGGCTATGGCTACACCTTC	CSAPKTQTGGYGYTF
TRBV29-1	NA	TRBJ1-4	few	TGCAGCGCGACACAGGGCACTAATGAAAAACTGTTTTTT	CSATQGTNEKLFF
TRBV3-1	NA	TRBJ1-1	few	TGTGCCAGCAGCCAATCGTCTGTGGGGAACACTGAAGCTTTCTTT	CASSQSSVGNTEAFF
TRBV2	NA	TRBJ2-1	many	TGTGCCAGCAGCCCCGAGGCCACTGAGCAGTTCTTC	CASSPEATEQFF
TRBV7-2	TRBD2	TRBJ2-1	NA	TGTGCCAGCCAAGCGGGAGGGGATGAGCAGTTCTTC	CASQAGGDEQFF
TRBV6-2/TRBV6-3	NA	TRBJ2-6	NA	TGTGCCAGCAGTGAGTCAGTGAGGGCCAACGTACTGACTTTC	CASSESVRANVLTF
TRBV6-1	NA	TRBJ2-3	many	TGTGCCATCCTTTCGACCCTGGGAGACGCAGATACGCAGTATTTT	CAILSTLGDADTQYF
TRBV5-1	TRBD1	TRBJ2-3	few	TGCGCCAGCAGCGGGACAGGGGCCACAGATACGCAGTATTTT	CASSGTGATDTQYF
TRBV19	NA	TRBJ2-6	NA	TGTGCCGTGGAAAGTGGACCTGGGGCCAACGTCCTGACTTTC	CAVESGPGANVLTF
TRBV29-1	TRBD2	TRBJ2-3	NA	TGCAGCGTTGAAGGCGGGAGGTCTAGCACAGATACGCAGTATTTT	CSVEGGRSSTDTQYF
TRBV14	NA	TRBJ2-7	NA	TGTGCCAGCAGCCAAGATGTCAGTCTTAGAGAGCAGTACTTC	CASSQDVSLREQYF
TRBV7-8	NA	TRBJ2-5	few	TGTGCCAGCAGCCTAGTTACAAACCAACAAGAGACCCAGTACTTC	CASSLVTNQQETQYF
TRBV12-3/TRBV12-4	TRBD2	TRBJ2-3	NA	TGTGCCAGCAGTTTAGTCCTAGCGGGTACAGATACGCAGTATTTT	CASSLVLAGTDTQYF
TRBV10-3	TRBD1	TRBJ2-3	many	TGTGCCATCAGTGAGGGACAGGACCCTAGCACAGATACGCAGTATTTT	CAISEGQDPSTDTQYF
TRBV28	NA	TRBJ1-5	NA	TGTGCCAGCAGCCGAGGGGCAGTGCGAAGCAATCAGCCCAAGCATTTT	CASSRGAVRSNQPKHF
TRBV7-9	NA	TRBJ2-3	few	TGTGCCAGCAGCTTAGATGCAGGGAGGAGGACAGATACGCAGTATTTT	CASSLDAGRRTDTQYF
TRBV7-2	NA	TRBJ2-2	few	TGTGCCAGCAGCTTACTCGTGGAGACCGGGGAGCTGTTTTTT	CASSLLVETGELFF
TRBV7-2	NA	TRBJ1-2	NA	TGTGCCAGCAGCTTAGGGGCGAGGTCCGATGGCTACACCTTC	CASSLGARSDGYTF
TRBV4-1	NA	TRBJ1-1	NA	TGCGCCAGAAGACCCCTGGGCTTTGGACACTCGAACACTGAAGCTTTCTTT	CARRPLGFGHSNTEAFF
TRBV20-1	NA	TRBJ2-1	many	TGCAGTGCTAGAGATCTAGCGATACCAGGTGTGGGTGAGCAGTTCTTC	CSARDLAIPGVGEQFF
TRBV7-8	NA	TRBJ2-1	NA	TGTGCCAGCAGCCTGGGGACCACCAGAACCTACAATGAGCAGTTCTTC	CASSLGTTRTYNEQFF
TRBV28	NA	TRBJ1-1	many	TGTGCCAGCAGGGACAAGCAGGGAGGATACACTGAAGCTTTCTTT	CASRDKQGGYTEAFF
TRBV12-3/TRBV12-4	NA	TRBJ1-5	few	TGTGCCAGCAGCCCGCTCGGGGGTCAGCCCCAGCATTTT	CASSPLGGQPQHF
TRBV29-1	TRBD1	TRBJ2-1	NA	TGCAGCGTTGAAGAGACGGGACAGAGCTACAATGAGCAGTTCTTC	CSVEETGQSYNEQFF
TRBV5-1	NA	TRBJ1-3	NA	TGCGCCAGCAGCTTGGCAACAGGGACTGGAAACACCATATATTTT	CASSLATGTGNTIYF
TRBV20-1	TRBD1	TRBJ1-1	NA	TGCAGTGCTCTCCCAGCCCCGGGACAGGGACTGAACACTGAAGCTTTCTTT	CSALPAPGQGLNTEAFF
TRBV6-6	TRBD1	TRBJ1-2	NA	TGTGCCAGCAGTCTACGGATGGACAGGGGGCGAGCCTATGGCCACACCTTC	CASSLRMDRGRAYGHTF
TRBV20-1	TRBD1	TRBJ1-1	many	TGCAGTCCTGACAGGGGGACTGAAGCTTTCTTT	CSPDRGTEAFF
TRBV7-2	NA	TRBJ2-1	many	TGTGCCAGCAGCTTTAGTACTAATAATGAGCAGTTCTTC	CASSFSTNNEQFF
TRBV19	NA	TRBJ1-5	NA	TGTGCCAGTAGTATTCAAGGGACGAATCAGCCCCAGCATTTT	CASSIQGTNQPQHF
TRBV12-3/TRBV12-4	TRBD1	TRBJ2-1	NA	TGTGCCAGCAGATACCGGGACAGGGGCGATGAGCAGTTCTTC	CASRYRDRGDEQFF
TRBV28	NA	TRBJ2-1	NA	TGTGCCAGCAGAGTAGAAGCGGTGGGGCGCAATGAGCAGTTCTTC	CASRVEAVGRNEQFF
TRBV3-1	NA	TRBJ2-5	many	TGTGCCAGCAGCCTTAGTACCCTCCGAGAGACCCAGTACTTC	CASSLSTLRETQYF
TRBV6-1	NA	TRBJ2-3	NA	TGTGCCAGCAGTGAACGGTCTAGCGTCACAGATACGCAGTATTTT	CASSERSSVTDTQYF
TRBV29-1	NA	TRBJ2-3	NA	TGCAGCGTTGCGGGGCGGCTCACAGATACGCAGTATTTT	CSVAGRLTDTQYF
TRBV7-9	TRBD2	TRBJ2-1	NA	TGTGCCAGCAGCCCGGGGGGAAGGCGGGAGATTGGTAATGAGCAGTTCTTC	CASSPGGRREIGNEQFF
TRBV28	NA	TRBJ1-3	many	TGTGCCAGCAGCCCCCTCAGCTCGGACGGAAACACCATATATTTT	CASSPLSSDGNTIYF
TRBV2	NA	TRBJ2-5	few	TGTGCCAGCAGTGAAAGTGCTTACCAAGAGACCCAGTACTTC	CASSESAYQETQYF
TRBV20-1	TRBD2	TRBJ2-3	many	TGCAGTGCTGAAGGACTAGCGGGCGTGGGTAGCACAGATACGCAGTATTTT	CSAEGLAGVGSTDTQYF
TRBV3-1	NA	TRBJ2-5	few	TGTGCCAGCAGCCAAGGTTCGATATCTGAGACCCAGTACTTC	CASSQGSISETQYF
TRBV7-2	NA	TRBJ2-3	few	TGTGCCAGCAGCTCCCGTAAGGCAGATATCACAGATACGCAGTATTTT	CASSSRKADITDTQYF
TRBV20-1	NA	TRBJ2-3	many	TGCAGTGCTAGCCCTCCTAGCGACCGCACAGATACGCAGTATTTT	CSASPPSDRTDTQYF
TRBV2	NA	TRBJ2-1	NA	TGTGCCAGCAGCCCCCGTGCGCAGAGTGATCAGTTCTTC	CASSPRAQSDQFF
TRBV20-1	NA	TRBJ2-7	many	TGCAGTGCCGAGCCGGGACAAAGCTCCTACGAGCAGTACTTC	CSAEPGQSSYEQYF
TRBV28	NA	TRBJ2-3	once	TGTGCCAGAAGTAGATTGCAGGGTCCAGATACGCAGTATTTT	CARSRLQGPDTQYF
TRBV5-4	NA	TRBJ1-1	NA	TGTGCCAGCAGCTTGGGTTTCGGACAGCAATATAAAGCTTTCTTT	CASSLGFGQQYKAFF
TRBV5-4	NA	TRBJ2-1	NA	TGTGCCAGCAGCCCCCTTGCCCTAGCCCATAGCTATGAGCAGTTCTTC	CASSPLALAHSYEQFF
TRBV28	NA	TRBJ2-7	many	TGTGCCAGCAAAACCCCCGAACCTCCCTACGAGCAGTACTTC	CASKTPEPPYEQYF
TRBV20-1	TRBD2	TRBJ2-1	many	TGCAGTGCCCTACGACTAGCGGCTGACAATGAGCAGTTCTTC	CSALRLAADNEQFF
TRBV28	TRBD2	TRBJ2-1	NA	TGTGCCAGCAGAAAGTCTCGGGTAGCGGGAGGGCCAATTGAGCAGTCCTTC	CASRKSRVAGGPIEQSF
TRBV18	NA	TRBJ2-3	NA	TGTGCCAGCTCACCACCGCTAGGAGACACAGGTACGCAGTATTTT	CASSPPLGDTGTQYF
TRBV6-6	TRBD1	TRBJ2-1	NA	TGTGACAGCAGTGTGCCAGGGGGTTCCTACGAGCAGTTCTTC	CDSSVPGGSYEQFF
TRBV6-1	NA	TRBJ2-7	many	TGTGCCAGCAGTGGGGTCGGGACCTACGAGCAGTACTTC	CASSGVGTYEQYF
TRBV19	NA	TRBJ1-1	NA	TGTGCCAGTAGCCCGGCAGGGGTACGCACTGAAGCTTTCTTT	CASSPAGVRTEAFF
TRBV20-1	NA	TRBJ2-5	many	TGCAGTGCTAGACTCCCGGGAGAAGAGACCCAGTACTTC	CSARLPGEETQYF
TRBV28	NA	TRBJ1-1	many	TGTGCCAGCAGTTTGCCGGGGGGGTATACTGAAGCTTTCTTT	CASSLPGGYTEAFF
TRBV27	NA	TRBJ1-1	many	TGTGCCAGCAGACTCGCACTAGGGACCACTGAAGCTTTCTTT	CASRLALGTTEAFF